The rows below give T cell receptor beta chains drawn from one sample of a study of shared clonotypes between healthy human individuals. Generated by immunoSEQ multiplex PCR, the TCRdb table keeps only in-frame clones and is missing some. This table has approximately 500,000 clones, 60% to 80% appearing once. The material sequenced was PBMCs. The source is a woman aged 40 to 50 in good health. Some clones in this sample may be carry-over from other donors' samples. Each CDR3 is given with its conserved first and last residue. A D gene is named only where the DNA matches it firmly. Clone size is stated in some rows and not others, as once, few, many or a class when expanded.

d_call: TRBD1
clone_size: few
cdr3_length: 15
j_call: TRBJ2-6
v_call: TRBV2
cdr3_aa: CATAGGQGAANVLTF
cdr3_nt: TGTGCCACCGCAGGGGGGCAGGGGGCGGCCAACGTCCTGACTTTC

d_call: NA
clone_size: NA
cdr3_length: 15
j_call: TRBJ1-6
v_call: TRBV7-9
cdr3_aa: CASSLEVGVNSPLHF
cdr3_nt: TGTGCCAGCAGCTTAGAGGTGGGGGTAAATTCACCCCTCCACTTT

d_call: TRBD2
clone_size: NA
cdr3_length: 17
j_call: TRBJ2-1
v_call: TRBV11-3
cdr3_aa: CASSPREPSGAQNEQFF
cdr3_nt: TGTGCCAGCAGCCCGAGAGAGCCTAGCGGGGCCCAGAATGAGCAGTTCTTC

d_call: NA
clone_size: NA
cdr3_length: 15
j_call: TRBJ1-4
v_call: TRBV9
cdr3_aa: CASSGNDRGREKLFF
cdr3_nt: TGTGCCAGCAGCGGGAACGACCGGGGGCGTGAAAAACTGTTTTTT

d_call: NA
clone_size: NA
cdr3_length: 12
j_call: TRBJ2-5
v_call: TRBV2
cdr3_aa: CASSGGLGTQYF
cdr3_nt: TGTGCCAGCAGTGGAGGTCTTGGGACCCAGTACTTC

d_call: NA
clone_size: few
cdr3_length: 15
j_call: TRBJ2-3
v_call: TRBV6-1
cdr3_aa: CASSSDAPSTDTQYF
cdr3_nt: TGTGCCAGCAGTTCGGACGCCCCTAGCACAGATACGCAGTATTTT

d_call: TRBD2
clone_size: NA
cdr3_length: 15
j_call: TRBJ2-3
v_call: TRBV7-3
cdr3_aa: CASSSGTSGPPGQYF
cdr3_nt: TGTGCCAGCAGCTCGGGGACTAGCGGGCCCCCGGGGCAGTATTTT

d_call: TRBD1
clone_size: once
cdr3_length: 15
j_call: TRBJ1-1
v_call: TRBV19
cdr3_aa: CASQDRGGKNTEAFF
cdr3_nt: TGTGCCAGCCAGGACAGGGGCGGTAAGAACACTGAAGCTTTCTTT

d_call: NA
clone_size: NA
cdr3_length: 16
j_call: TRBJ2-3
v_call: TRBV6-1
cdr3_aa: CASSEDEGQTTDTQYF
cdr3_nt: TGTGCCAGCAGTGAAGATGAGGGGCAGACCACAGATACGCAGTATTTT

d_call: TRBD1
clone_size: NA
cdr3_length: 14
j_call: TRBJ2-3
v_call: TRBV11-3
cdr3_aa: CASSLGQGPDTQYF
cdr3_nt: TGTGCCAGCAGCCTAGGACAGGGCCCAGATACGCAGTATTTT

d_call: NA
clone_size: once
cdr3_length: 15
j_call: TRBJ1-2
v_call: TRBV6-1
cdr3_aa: CASSLPREVIYGYTF
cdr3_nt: TGTGCCAGCAGTTTACCCAGGGAGGTGATCTATGGCTACACCTTC

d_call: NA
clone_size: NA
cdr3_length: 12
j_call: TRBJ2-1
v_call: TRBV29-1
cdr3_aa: CSVDSAWDEQFF
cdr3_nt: TGCAGCGTTGATTCCGCTTGGGATGAGCAGTTCTTC

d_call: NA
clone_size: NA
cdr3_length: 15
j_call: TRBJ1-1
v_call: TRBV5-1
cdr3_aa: CASSPDGGTNTEAFF
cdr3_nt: TGCGCCAGCAGCCCGGATGGGGGGACGAACACTGAAGCTTTCTTT

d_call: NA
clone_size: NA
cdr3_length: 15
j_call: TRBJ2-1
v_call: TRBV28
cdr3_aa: CASSFVGSSYNEQFF
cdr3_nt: TGTGCCAGCAGTTTCGTTGGAAGCTCCTACAATGAGCAGTTCTTC

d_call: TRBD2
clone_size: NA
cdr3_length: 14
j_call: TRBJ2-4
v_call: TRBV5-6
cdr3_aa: CASSRLAARNIQYF
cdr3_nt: TGTGCCAGCAGCCGACTAGCGGCCCGAAACATTCAGTACTTC

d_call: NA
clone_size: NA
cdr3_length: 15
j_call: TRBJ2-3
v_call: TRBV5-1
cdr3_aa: CASSLGVSGQDTQYF
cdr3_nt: TGCGCCAGCAGCTTGGGAGTATCAGGTCAAGATACGCAGTATTTT

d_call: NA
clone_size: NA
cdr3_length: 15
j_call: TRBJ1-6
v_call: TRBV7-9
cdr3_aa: CASSGGGTGGSPLHF
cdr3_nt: TGTGCCAGCAGCGGGGGAGGGACGGGAGGTTCACCCCTCCACTTT

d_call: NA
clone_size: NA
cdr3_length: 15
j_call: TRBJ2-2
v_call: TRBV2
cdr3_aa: CASSVSRSNTGELFF
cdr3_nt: TGTGCCAGCAGTGTGTCTAGGTCGAACACCGGGGAGCTGTTTTTT

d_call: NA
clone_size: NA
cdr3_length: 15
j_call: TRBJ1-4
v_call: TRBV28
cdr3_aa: CASSLLIQGGEKLFF
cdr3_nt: TGTGCCAGCAGTCTCCTTATACAGGGTGGTGAAAAACTGTTTTTT

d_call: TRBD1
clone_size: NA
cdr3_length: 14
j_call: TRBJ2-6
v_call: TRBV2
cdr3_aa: CARQGALGANVLTF
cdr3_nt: TGTGCCAGACAGGGGGCGCTTGGGGCCAACGTCCTGACTTTC

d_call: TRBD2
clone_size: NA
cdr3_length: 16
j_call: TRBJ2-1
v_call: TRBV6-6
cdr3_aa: CASSHGGESSYNEQFF
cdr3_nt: TGTGCCAGCAGTCACGGGGGGGAAAGCTCCTACAATGAGCAGTTCTTC

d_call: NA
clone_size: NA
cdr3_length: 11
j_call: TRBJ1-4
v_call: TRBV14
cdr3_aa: CASSRRGKLFF
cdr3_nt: TGTGCCAGCAGCCGGAGGGGAAAACTGTTTTTT

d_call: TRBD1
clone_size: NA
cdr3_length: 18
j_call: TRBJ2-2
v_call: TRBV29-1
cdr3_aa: CSVADRLIGFSDTGELFF
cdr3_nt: TGCAGCGTTGCGGACAGGTTGATTGGTTTCTCGGACACCGGGGAGCTGTTTTTT

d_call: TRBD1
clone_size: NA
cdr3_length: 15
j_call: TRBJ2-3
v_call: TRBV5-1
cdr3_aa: CASSWTGPSTDTQYF
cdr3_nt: TGCGCCAGCAGCTGGACAGGGCCCAGCACAGATACGCAGTATTTT

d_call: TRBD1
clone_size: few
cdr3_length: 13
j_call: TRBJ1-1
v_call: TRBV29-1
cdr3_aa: CSAGTGGHTEAFF
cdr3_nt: TGCAGCGCAGGGACAGGGGGCCACACTGAAGCTTTCTTT

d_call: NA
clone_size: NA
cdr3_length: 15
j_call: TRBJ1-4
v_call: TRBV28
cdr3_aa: CASSESGRNNEKLFF
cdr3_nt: TGTGCCAGCAGTGAATCAGGACGGAATAATGAAAAACTGTTTTTT

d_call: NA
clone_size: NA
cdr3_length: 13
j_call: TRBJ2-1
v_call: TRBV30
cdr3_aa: CAWSSGRHNEQFF
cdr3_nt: TGTGCCTGGAGTAGTGGTAGGCACAATGAGCAGTTCTTC

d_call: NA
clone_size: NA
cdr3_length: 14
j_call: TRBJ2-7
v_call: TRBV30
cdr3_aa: CAWSVARISYEQYF
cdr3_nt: TGTGCCTGGAGTGTAGCCCGAATCTCCTACGAGCAGTACTTC

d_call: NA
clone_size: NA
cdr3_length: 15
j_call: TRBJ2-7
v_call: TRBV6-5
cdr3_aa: CASSYSQSGSYEQYF
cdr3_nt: TGTGCCAGCAGTTACTCCCAGTCGGGTTCCTACGAGCAGTACTTC

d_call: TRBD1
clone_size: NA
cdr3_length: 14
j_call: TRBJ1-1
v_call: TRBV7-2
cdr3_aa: CASSPGQGGTEAFF
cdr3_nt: TGTGCCAGCAGCCCCGGACAGGGTGGAACTGAAGCTTTCTTT

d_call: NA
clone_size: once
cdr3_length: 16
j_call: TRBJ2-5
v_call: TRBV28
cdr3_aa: CASSPAPGTTGETQYF
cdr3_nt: TGTGCCAGCAGTCCGGCCCCCGGGACGACCGGGGAGACCCAGTACTTC

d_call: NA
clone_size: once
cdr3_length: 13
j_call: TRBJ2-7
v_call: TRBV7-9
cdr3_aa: CASSFQGRYEQYF
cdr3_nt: TGTGCCAGCAGCTTTCAGGGGAGGTACGAGCAGTACTTC

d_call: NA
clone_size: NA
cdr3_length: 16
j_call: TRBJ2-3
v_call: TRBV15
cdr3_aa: CATRNEGGWSTDTQYF
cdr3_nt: TGTGCCACCAGGAATGAAGGGGGTTGGAGCACAGATACGCAGTATTTT

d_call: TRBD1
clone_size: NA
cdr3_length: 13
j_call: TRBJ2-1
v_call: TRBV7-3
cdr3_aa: CASSAGQGNEQFF
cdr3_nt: TGTGCCAGCAGCGCGGGACAGGGCAATGAGCAGTTCTTC

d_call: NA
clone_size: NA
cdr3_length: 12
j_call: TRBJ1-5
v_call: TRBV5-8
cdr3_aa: CASSWRGQPQHF
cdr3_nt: TGTGCCAGCAGCTGGAGGGGTCAGCCCCAGCATTTT

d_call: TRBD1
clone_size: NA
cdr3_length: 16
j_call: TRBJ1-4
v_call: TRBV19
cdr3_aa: CASSIGRGTGYEKLFF
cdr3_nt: TGTGCCAGTAGTATAGGTCGGGGGACAGGTTACGAAAAACTGTTTTTT

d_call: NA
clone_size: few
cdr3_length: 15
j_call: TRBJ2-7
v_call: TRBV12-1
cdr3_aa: CASSWRGRGYHEQYF
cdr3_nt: TGTGCCAGCAGCTGGAGAGGCAGGGGTTACCACGAGCAGTACTTC

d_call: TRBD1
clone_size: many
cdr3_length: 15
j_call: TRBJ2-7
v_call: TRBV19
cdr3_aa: CASNQGTGGPYEQYF
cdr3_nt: TGTGCCAGTAACCAGGGGACAGGAGGACCCTACGAGCAGTACTTC

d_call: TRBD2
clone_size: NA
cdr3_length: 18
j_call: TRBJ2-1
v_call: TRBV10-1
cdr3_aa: CASSARGLAGDTYNEQFF
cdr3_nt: TGCGCCAGCAGTGCCCGGGGACTAGCGGGAGACACCTACAATGAGCAGTTCTTC

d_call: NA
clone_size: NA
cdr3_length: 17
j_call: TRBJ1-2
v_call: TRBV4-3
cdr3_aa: CASSQVPPTKANYGYTF
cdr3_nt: TGCGCCAGCAGCCAAGTTCCCCCGACTAAAGCTAACTATGGCTACACCTTC

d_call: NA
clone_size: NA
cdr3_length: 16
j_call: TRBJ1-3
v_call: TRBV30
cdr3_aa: CAWSRRTPGSGNTIYF
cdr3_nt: TGTGCCTGGAGCCGGCGGACTCCCGGCTCTGGAAACACCATATATTTT

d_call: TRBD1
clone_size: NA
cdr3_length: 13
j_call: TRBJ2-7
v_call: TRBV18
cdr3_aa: CASSLQGAFEQYF
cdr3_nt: TGTGCCAGCTCACTCCAGGGGGCGTTCGAGCAGTACTTC

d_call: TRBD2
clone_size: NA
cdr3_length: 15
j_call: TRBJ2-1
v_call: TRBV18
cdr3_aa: CASSLGLAGDNEQFF
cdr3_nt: TGTGCCAGCTCGCTGGGACTAGCGGGGGACAATGAGCAGTTCTTC

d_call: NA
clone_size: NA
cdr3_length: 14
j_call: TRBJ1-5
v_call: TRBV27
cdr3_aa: CASSLSQGSQPQHF
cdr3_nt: TGTGCCAGCAGTTTATCGCAGGGTTCTCAGCCCCAGCATTTT

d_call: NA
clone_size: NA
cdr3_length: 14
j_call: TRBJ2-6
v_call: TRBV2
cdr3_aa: CATLKEPGANVLTF
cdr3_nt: TGTGCCACCCTTAAAGAGCCTGGGGCCAACGTCCTGACTTTC

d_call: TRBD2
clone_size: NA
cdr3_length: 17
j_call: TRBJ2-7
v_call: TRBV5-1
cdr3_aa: CASSLAPSTSGRAEQYF
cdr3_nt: TGCGCCAGCAGCTTGGCGCCCTCGACTAGCGGGAGAGCCGAGCAGTACTTC

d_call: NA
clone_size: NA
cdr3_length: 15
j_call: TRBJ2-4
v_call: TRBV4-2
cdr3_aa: CASRRSRGVGNIQYF
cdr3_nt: TGTGCCAGCAGGCGATCGAGGGGTGTAGGAAACATTCAGTACTTC

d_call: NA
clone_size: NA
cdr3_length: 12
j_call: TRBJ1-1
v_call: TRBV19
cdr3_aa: CASRDTLTEAFF
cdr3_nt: TGTGCCAGCCGGGACACCCTCACTGAAGCTTTCTTT

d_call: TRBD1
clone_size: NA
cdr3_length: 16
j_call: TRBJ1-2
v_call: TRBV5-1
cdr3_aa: CASSPEGRQGTHGYTF
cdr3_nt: TGCGCCAGCAGCCCCGAAGGGAGACAGGGGACGCATGGCTACACCTTC

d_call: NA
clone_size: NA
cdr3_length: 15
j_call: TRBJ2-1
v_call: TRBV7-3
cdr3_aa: CASSPLAVPYNEQFF
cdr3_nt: TGTGCCAGCAGCCCCCTGGCGGTTCCCTACAATGAGCAGTTCTTC